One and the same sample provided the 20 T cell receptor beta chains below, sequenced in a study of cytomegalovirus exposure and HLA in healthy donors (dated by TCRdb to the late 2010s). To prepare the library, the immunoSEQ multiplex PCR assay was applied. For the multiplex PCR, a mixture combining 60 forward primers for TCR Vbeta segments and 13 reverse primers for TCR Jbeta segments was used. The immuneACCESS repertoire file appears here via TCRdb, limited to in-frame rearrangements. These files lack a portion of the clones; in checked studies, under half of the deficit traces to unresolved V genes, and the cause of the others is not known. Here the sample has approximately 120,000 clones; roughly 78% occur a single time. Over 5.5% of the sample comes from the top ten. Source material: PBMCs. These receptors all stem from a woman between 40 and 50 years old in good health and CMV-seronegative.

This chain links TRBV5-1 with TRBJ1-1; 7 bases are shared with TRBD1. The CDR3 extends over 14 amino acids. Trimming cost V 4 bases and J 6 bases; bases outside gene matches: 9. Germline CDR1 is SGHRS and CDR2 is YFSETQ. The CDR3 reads CASSPGQLVAEAFF. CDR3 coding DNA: TGCGCCAGCAGCCCGGGACAGTTAGTCGCTGAAGCTTTCTTT. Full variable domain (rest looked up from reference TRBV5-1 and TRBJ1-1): KAGVTQTPRYLIKTRGQQVTLSCSPISGHRSVSWYQQTPGQGLQFLFEYFSETQRNKGNFPGRFSGRQFSNSRSEMNVSTLELGDSALYLCASSPGQLVAEAFFGQGTRLTVV.

The CDR3 nucleotides read TGCGCCAGCAGCCAATACTACAGGGGGCTTACGGGGGCCAACGTCCTGACTTTC. Encoded protein: CASSQYYRGLTGANVLTF. J is TRBJ2-6 and V is TRBV4-3; 9 bases fit TRBD1. The germline gives CDR1 LGHNA, CDR2 YSLEER. CDR3 size: 18 residues. After removal of 2 bases from V and 4 bases from J, the junction contained 9 bases not matched to a gene.

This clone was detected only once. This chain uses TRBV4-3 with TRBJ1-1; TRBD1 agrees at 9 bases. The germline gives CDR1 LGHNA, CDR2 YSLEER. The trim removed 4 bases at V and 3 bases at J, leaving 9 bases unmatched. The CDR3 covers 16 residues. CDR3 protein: CASSLGLRQGDTEAFF. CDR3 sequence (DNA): TGCGCCAGCAGCCTGGGACTCCGACAGGGGGACACTGAAGCTTTCTTT.

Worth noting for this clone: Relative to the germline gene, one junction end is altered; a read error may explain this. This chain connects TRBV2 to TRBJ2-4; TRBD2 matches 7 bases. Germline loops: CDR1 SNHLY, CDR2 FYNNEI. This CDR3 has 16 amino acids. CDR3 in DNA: TGTGCCAGCAGTGAAAACAGAAGACTAGCCAAAAACAGTCAGTACTTC. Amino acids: CASSENRRLAKNSQYF.

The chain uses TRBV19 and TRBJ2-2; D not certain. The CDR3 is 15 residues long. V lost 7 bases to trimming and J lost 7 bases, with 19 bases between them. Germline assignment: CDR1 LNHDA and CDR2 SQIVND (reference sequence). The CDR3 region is CASIPYSNAIGELFF. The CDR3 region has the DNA TGTGCCAGTATTCCCTACTCTAACGCTATCGGGGAGCTGTTTTTT.

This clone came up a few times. CDR3 DNA sequence: TGCGCCAGCAGCTTGGACAGTGAAAAACTGTTTTTT. This encodes CASSLDSEKLFF. This rearrangement joins TRBV5-1 to TRBJ1-4; D is uncertain. The CDR3 contains 12 residues. Trimming took off 0 bases at V and 7 bases at J, with 4 bases between the two ends. Germline loops: CDR1 SGHRS, CDR2 YFSETQ.

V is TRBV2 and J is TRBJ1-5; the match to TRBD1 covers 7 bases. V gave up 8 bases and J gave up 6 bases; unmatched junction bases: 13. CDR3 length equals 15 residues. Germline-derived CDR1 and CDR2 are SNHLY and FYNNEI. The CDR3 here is CASQSRQGGSQPQHF. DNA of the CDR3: TGTGCCAGCCAGAGCCGACAGGGAGGAAGTCAGCCCCAGCATTTT.

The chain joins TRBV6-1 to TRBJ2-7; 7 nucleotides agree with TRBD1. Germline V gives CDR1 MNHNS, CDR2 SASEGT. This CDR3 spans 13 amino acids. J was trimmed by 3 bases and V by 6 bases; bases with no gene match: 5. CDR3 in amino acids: CASSLGQLYEQYF. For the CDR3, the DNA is TGTGCCAGCAGCCTGGGACAGCTCTACGAGCAGTACTTC.

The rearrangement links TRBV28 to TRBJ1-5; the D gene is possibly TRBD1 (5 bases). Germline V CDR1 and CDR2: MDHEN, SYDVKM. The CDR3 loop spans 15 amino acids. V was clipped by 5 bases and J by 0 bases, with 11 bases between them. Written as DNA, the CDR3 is TGTGCCAGCAGTCGGACATTATTTAGCAATCAGCCCCAGCATTTT. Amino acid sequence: CASSRTLFSNQPQHF.

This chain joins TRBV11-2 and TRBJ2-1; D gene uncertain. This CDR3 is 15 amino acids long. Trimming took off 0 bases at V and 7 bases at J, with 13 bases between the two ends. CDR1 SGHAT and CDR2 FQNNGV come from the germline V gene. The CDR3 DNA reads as TGTGCCAGCAGCTTAGATCCAAGCCCATCAAATGAGCAGTTCTTC. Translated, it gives CASSLDPSPSNEQFF.

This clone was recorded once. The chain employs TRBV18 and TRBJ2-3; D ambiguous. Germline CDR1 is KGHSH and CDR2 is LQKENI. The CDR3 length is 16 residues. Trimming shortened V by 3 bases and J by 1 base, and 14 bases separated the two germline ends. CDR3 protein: CASSPFKQVGTDTQYF. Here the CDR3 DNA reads TGTGCCAGCTCACCGTTTAAACAAGTGGGCACAGATACGCAGTATTTT.

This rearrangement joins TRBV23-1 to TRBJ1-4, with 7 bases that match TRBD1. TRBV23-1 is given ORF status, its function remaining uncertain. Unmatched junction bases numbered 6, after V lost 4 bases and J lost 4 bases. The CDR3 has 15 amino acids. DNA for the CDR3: TGCGCCAGCAGTCTCCGCAGGGGGGATAATGAAAAACTGTTTTTT. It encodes CASSLRRGDNEKLFF.

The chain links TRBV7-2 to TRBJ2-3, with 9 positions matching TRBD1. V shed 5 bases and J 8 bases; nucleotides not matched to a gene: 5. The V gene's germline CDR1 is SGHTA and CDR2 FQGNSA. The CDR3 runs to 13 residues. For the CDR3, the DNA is TGTGCCAGCAGCCGGGGACAGGGAGGTACGCAGTATTTT. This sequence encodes CASSRGQGGTQYF. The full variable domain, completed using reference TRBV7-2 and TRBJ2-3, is GAGVSQSPSNKVTEKGKDVELRCDPISGHTALYWYRQSLGQGLEFLIYFQGNSAPDKSGLPSDRFSAERTGGSVSTLTIQRTQQEDSAVYLCASSRGQGGTQYFGPGTRLTVL.

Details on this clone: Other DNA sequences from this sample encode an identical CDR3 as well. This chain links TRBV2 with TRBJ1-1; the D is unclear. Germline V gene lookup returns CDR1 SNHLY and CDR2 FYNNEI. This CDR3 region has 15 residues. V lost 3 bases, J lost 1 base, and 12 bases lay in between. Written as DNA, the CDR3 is TGTGCCAGCAGTGAGGTCGGAGGCGGGAACACTGAAGCTTTCTTT. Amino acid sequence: CASSEVGGGNTEAFF.

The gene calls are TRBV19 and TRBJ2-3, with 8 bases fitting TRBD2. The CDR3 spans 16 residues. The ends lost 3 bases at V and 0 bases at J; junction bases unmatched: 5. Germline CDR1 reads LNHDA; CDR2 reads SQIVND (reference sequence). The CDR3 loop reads CASSMERGTSTDTQYF. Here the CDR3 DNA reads TGTGCCAGTAGTATGGAGCGGGGGACTAGCACAGATACGCAGTATTTT.

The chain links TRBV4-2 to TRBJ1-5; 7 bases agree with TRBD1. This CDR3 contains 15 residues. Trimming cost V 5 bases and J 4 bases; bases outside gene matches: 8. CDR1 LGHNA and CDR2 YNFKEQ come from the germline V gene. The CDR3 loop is CASSEYRDSNQPQHF. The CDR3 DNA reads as TGTGCCAGCAGCGAATACCGGGACAGTAATCAGCCCCAGCATTTT.

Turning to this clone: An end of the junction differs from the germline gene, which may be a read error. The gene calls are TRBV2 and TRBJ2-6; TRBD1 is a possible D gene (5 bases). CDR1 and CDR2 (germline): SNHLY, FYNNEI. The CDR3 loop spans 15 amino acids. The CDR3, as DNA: TGTGCCAGCAGTGTACGGCCCTCTGGGGCCAACGGCCTGACTTTC. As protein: CASSVRPSGANGLTF.

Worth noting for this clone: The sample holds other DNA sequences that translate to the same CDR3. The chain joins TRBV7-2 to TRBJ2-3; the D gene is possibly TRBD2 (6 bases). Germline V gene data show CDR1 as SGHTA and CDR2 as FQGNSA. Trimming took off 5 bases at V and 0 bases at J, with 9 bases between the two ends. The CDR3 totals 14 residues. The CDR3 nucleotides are TGTGCCAGCAGCCGCGGGGCCAGCACAGATACGCAGTATTTT. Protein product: CASSRGASTDTQYF.

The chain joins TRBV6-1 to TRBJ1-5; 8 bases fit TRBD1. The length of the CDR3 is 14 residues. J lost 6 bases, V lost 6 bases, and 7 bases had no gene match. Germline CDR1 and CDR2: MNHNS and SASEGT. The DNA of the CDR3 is TGTGCCAGCAGGATACAGGGGGAGAGTCAGCCCCAGCATTTT. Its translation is CASRIQGESQPQHF.

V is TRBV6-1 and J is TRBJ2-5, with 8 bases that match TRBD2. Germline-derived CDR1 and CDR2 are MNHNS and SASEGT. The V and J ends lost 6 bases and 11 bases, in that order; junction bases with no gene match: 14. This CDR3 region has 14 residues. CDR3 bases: TGTGCCAGCAGCAGGGGACTAGAGTTCTACGAACAGTACTTC. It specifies CASSRGLEFYEQYF.